A selection of T cell receptor beta chains follows, all from one sample in a study of blood T cell repertoires in COVID-19. Here immunoSEQ multiplex PCR was the method, and the copy in TCRdb shows in-frame clones only, minus some. The sample records about 140,000 clones, approximately 80% being singletons. Sequencing was carried out using PBMCs or T cells enriched from blood (not recorded which). These receptors were obtained from a man between 65 and 85 years old who had been exposed to COVID-19. Both conserved end residues are part of each CDR3. D genes are given only for firm matches. Rows may omit the clone size; those that give it use once, few, many or a size class.

>TRBV25-1|TRBJ1-1|once|NA
TGTGCCAGCAGTGAGTACGCGGGGTGGCAGAACACTGAAGCTTTCTTT
CASSEYAGWQNTEAFF
>TRBV18|TRBJ2-4|NA|TRBD2
TGTGCCAGCTCACCAGAGCCAGGAGGGAGGGCACTAGCCAAAAACATTCAGTACTTC
CASSPEPGGRALAKNIQYF
>TRBV25-1|TRBJ1-2|NA|NA
TGTGCCAGCAGTGAACAGGGGTCTTCCTATGGCTACACCTTC
CASSEQGSSYGYTF
>TRBV12-3/TRBV12-4|TRBJ2-7|NA|NA
TGTGCCAGCACCGCCGGGGGAGGCTACGAGCAGTACTTC
CASTAGGGYEQYF
>TRBV19|TRBJ2-1|NA|TRBD2
TGTGCCAGTAGTGTTCTAGCGGGGTACAATGAGCAGTTCTTC
CASSVLAGYNEQFF
>TRBV30|TRBJ1-6|NA|NA
TGTGCCTGGACCGGGACACAGAATTCACCCCTCCACTTT
CAWTGTQNSPLHF
>TRBV6-5|TRBJ2-7|NA|TRBD2
TGTGCCAGCAGGGGCGGGAGCTCCTACGAGCAGTACTTC
CASRGGSSYEQYF
>TRBV19|TRBJ2-4|NA|NA
TGTGCCAGTAATTCCAGGGGCCCTAAAAACATTCAGTACTTC
CASNSRGPKNIQYF
>TRBV2|TRBJ2-1|NA|NA
TGTGCCAGCAGTGAATCCCAGGGCAACTACTACAATGAGCAGTTCTTC
CASSESQGNYYNEQFF
>TRBV28|TRBJ2-7|NA|TRBD2
TGTGCCAGCCATTCGTGGAGCGGGACGGTGAGACACGAGCAGTACTTC
CASHSWSGTVRHEQYF
>TRBV7-2|TRBJ1-2|NA|TRBD1
TGTGCCAGCAGCTCTACCGGGACAGCAGGGGCTAACTATGGCTACACCTTC
CASSSTGTAGANYGYTF
>TRBV25-1|TRBJ2-4|NA|TRBD2
TGTGCCAGCAGTAACGAACCGGGGGGGACTGGGGCTAACATTCAGTACTTC
CASSNEPGGTGANIQYF
>TRBV18|TRBJ2-3|NA|NA
TGTGCCAGCTCACTCGGGCTAGCCCAATCAGATACGCAGTATTTT
CASSLGLAQSDTQYF
>TRBV19|TRBJ1-4|NA|NA
TGTGCCAGTAGTAAAACAGAAAGTGAAAAACTGTTTTTT
CASSKTESEKLFF
>TRBV5-6|TRBJ1-2|NA|TRBD1
TGTGCCAGCAGTCACCCGACAGGGTTTGGAGGCTACACCTTC
CASSHPTGFGGYTF
>TRBV7-9|TRBJ2-1|once|NA
TGTGCCAGCAGCCCAACCGGGACTCGAATATCTGGGTCCTACAATGAGCAGTTCTTC
CASSPTGTRISGSYNEQFF
>TRBV25-1|TRBJ1-2|NA|NA
TGTGCCAGCAGTGGATCCTCGGGGGGGCGAGGCTACACCTTC
CASSGSSGGRGYTF
>TRBV28|TRBJ1-1|NA|TRBD1
TGTGCCAGCGCCTGGCCTAGGACAGGGGGCTCTGAAGCTTTCTTT
CASAWPRTGGSEAFF
>TRBV10-2|TRBJ1-1|few|NA
TGCGCCAGCAGACCAGGGATAGAAAGCACTGAAGCTTTCTTT
CASRPGIESTEAFF
>TRBV27|TRBJ2-7|NA|TRBD2
TGTGCCAGCAGCCAACCGGGGACTAGCGGTCCCAACTACGAGCAGTACTTC
CASSQPGTSGPNYEQYF
>TRBV5-1|TRBJ1-4|NA|NA
TGCGCCAGCAGCACGGGAGGGGGAAATGAAAAACTGTTTTTT
CASSTGGGNEKLFF
>TRBV7-2|TRBJ1-1|NA|TRBD1
TGTGCCAGCAGCTTAGCGCGGAGACAGGGGGAAGCTTTCTTT
CASSLARRQGEAFF
>TRBV5-1|TRBJ1-1|NA|NA
TGCGCCAGCAGCTTGGCGTTGGGCCCCGGTCCGCCTGAAGCTTTCTTT
CASSLALGPGPPEAFF